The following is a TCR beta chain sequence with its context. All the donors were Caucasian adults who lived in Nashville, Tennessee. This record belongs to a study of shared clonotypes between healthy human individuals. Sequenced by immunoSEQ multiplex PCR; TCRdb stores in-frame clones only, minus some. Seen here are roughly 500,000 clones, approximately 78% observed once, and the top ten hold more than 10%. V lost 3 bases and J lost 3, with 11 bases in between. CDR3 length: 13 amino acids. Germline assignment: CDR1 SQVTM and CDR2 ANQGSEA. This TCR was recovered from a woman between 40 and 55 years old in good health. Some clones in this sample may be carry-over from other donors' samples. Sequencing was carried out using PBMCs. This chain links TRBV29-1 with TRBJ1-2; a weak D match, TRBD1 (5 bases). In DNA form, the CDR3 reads TGCAGCGTTGAGTACGCAGGGCACTATGGCTACACCTTC. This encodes CSVEYAGHYGYTF.